Here is one TCR beta chain with its context. No antigen is known for it. The time point here: cycle 4 day 1 (C4D1), after 6 weeks of nivolumab. Autologous stem cell transplantation was followed by relapse in every patient, and brentuximab vedotin exposure varied. The data stem from a study of PD-1 blockade in classical Hodgkin lymphoma. Study-wide results and caveats: Unlike CD8+ TCR diversity, which did not rise significantly by C4D1, CD4+ TCR diversity did. At baseline, newly diagnosed patients reportedly showed less TCR diversity than healthy donors.

The assay was immunoSEQ multiplex PCR, and TCRdb's table has in-frame clones only and misses some. The sample lists 50,000 to 65,000 clones, around nine tenths occurring once. V lost 2 bases and J lost 6, with 20 bases in between. The CDR3 contains 16 residues. Germline lookup yields CDR1 MNHEY and CDR2 SVGAGI. The clonotype comes from a human donor with classical Hodgkin lymphoma. V and J are TRBV6-5 and TRBJ2-7; D tentatively reads TRBD1 or TRBD2 (6 bases each). The material sequenced was peripheral blood mononuclear cells (PBMCs), taken before the fourth cycle of nivolumab. The CDR3 DNA reads TGTGCCAGCAGTTACACCGGCCGGGGGCCCCGGGGCGAGCAGTACTTC. This gives the protein CASSYTGRGPRGEQYF.